Below, one T cell receptor beta chain is given with its context. The CDR3 covers 14 residues. Per the germline V gene, CDR1 is SNHLY and CDR2 is FYNNEI. J was trimmed by 6 bases and V by 6 bases; bases with no gene match: 7. Researchers made TCR cDNA using 5'RACE template switching, and this step added a universal primer site and UMIs. TCRdb called the 5' RACE reads again in MiXCR, with one record for every CDR3 protein. The table lists some 300,000 distinct CDR3 sequences, under 9% of them singletons. The data were obtained in a study of T cells after yellow fever vaccination. The gene calls are TRBV2 and TRBJ1-1; the match to TRBD1 covers 10 bases. The sample consisted of CD4+ T cells sorted from PBMCs, taken 5 days after the yellow fever booster vaccination. The clonotype comes from a man aged 18 to 35 who received the YFV17D yellow fever vaccine. In DNA, the CDR3 is TGTGCCAGCAGAAGGGACAGGGGAGATTCTGAAGCTTTCTTT. It translates to CASRRDRGDSEAFF.